A single sample gave rise to the 4 T cell receptor beta chains below, sequenced in a study of blood T cell repertoires in COVID-19. Clones were read by immunoSEQ multiplex PCR, and TCRdb kept only the in-frame ones, dropping some. The sample lists tens of thousands of clones; over 75% were seen once. Sequenced material: peripheral blood. The receptors come from a woman aged 80 or over with active or convalescent COVID-19.

This clone was found once. The chain is built from TRBV5-1 and TRBJ2-2, with D possibly matching TRBD1 (6 bases). The V gene's germline CDR1 is SGHRS and CDR2 YFSETQ. The length of the CDR3 is 16 residues. V lost 4 bases, J lost 0 bases, and 13 bases lay in between. The CDR3 region has the DNA TGCGCCAGCAGCCCCTCGACAGGTGCGAACACCGGGGAGCTGTTTTTT. Encoded protein: CASSPSTGANTGELFF.

As DNA, the CDR3 is TGCGCCAGCAGCTCCGGGACTAGCGTGAGCACAGATACGCAGTATTTT. This sequence encodes CASSSGTSVSTDTQYF. V is TRBV5-1 and J is TRBJ2-3; 10 bases match TRBD2. Germline CDR1 is SGHRS and CDR2 is YFSETQ. With 3 bases clipped from V and 0 bases from J, the junction kept 4 bases outside the gene matches. This CDR3 has 16 residues.

The chain combines TRBV5-6 with TRBJ2-3; D ambiguous. CDR3 length: 14 amino acids. Germline V CDR1 and CDR2: SGHDT, YYEEEE. Deletions cut 4 bases from V and 6 bases from J, with 15 bases between. CDR3 amino acids: CASSLDARMDTQYF. For the CDR3, the DNA is TGTGCCAGCAGCCTGGACGCGCGGATGGATACGCAGTATTTT.

The gene calls are TRBV6-5 and TRBJ2-7, with TRBD2 matching over 9 bases. This CDR3 comprises 16 residues. The germline V gene has CDR1 MNHEY and CDR2 SVGAGI. J gave up 0 bases and V 4 bases, and 7 bases lay outside the gene matches. The CDR3 loop is CASSSPSGTNSYEQYF. For the CDR3, the DNA is TGTGCCAGCAGTTCCCCTAGCGGGACAAACTCCTACGAGCAGTACTTC.